Below are 21 T cell receptor beta chains sequenced from a single sample in a study of T cell clonality in common variable immunodeficiency. Generated by immunoSEQ multiplex PCR, the TCRdb table keeps only in-frame clones and is missing some. The profile covers approximately 29,000 clones, none occurring a single time. Study findings and constraints: In common variable immunodeficiency, TCR beta chains reportedly carried fewer deletions and N-nucleotide insertions.

Their antigen targets remain unknown. The sequenced sample consisted of peripheral blood mononuclear cells. These receptors were collected from a human donor with common variable immunodeficiency.

About this clone itself: The CDR3 end is not reached by the read, which stops 3 residues before it; the germline J gene fills it in. The V gene is TRBV11-2, the J gene TRBJ1-1; 10 bases line up with TRBD1. V lost 5 bases and J lost 3; bases outside the gene matches: 6. The CDR3 runs 15 residues. CDR1 is SGHAT, CDR2 FQNNGV, per germline. CDR3 amino acids: CASSHRQGAYTEAFF. CDR3 DNA, as far as it was read: TGTGCCAGCAGCCACCGACAGGGGGCTTACACTGAA.

In regard to this clone: The read finishes 3 residues shy of the CDR3 end, and the germline J gene is used to complete it. The V call is TRBV20-1, the J call TRBJ2-7, with D tentatively TRBD1 (6 bases). The CDR3 has 13 amino acids. Germline lookup yields CDR1 DFQATT and CDR2 SNEGSKA (reference sequence). Trimming took off 0 bases at V and 0 bases at J, with 6 bases between the two ends. This chain's CDR3 is CSAREGHSYEQYF. Incomplete CDR3 DNA: TGCAGTGCTAGAGAGGGACACTCCTACGAG.

This clone was seen repeatedly, ten times or more. The read finishes 3 residues shy of the CDR3 end, and the germline J gene is used to complete it. The chain is built from TRBV2 and TRBJ2-7, with TRBD1 matching 9 bases. Per the germline V gene, CDR1 is SNHLY and CDR2 is FYNNEI. The CDR3 contains 11 residues. The trim removed 6 bases at V and 6 bases at J, leaving 0 bases unmatched. The CDR3 here is CASRTGGEQYF. CDR3 bases read: TGTGCCAGCAGGACAGGGGGCGAG.

With regard to this clone: Read sequence stops 3 residues before the CDR3 end, and the germline J gene provides the missing end. V usage is TRBV2 and J usage is TRBJ2-1; 13 positions agree with TRBD2. The CDR3 contains 16 residues. Germline loops: CDR1 SNHLY, CDR2 FYNNEI. V lost 5 bases and J lost 8; bases outside the gene matches: 9. The CDR3 region is CASSQGLAGVEDEQFF. Incomplete CDR3 DNA: TGTGCCAGCAGTCAAGGACTAGCGGGGGTAGAGGATGAG.

This clone appeared many times. The read stops 3 residues short of the end of the CDR3; the missing end is completed from the germline J gene. V gene TRBV11-2 combines with J gene TRBJ1-2; D is perhaps TRBD1 (6 bases). The germline V gene has CDR1 SGHAT and CDR2 FQNNGV. Between the trimmed V and J ends, which lost 8 bases and 4 bases, there was a span of 20 bases. CDR3 length equals 15 residues. The CDR3: CASSPGLGAVYGYTF. The CDR3 bases that were read are TGTGCCAGCTCCCCCGGTCTGGGGGCGGTCTATGGC. Looking up the rest from reference TRBV11-2 and TRBJ1-2 gives the full variable domain: EAGVAQSPRYKIIEKRQSVAFWCNPISGHATLYWYQQILGQGPKLLIQFQNNGVVDDSQLPKDRFSAERLKGVDSTLKIQPAKLEDSAVYLCASSPGLGAVYGYTFGSGTRLTVV.

For this clone: The CDR3 goes on 3 residues after the read ends, and that part is filled in from the germline J gene. The chain joins TRBV7-2 to TRBJ1-4, with TRBD1 as a possible D gene (5 bases). The V gene lost 5 bases and the J gene lost 4 bases, with 14 bases spanning the gap. Germline V CDR1 and CDR2: SGHTA, FQGNSA. The CDR3 has 15 residues. The covered CDR3 bases are TGTGCCAGCAGCCTTAGGTCCGGGGGTAATGAAAAA. Protein: CASSLRSGGNEK. The whole CDR3 sequence is CASSLRSGGNEKLFF.

This clone was counted at least ten times. The read halts 3 residues ahead of the CDR3 end, with the missing end drawn from the germline J gene. The V call is TRBV5-1, the J call TRBJ1-4; 9 bases map to TRBD1. V shed 4 bases, J shed 8 bases, and the junction held 9 bases outside the gene matches. The CDR3 spans 15 residues. Germline assignment: CDR1 SGHRS and CDR2 YFSETQ. The CDR3 loop is CASSKQGAGGEKLFF. The sequenced CDR3 bases are TGCGCCAGCAGCAAACAGGGGGCAGGGGGAGAAAAA. Variable domain in full (rest from reference TRBV5-1 and TRBJ1-4): KAGVTQTPRYLIKTRGQQVTLSCSPISGHRSVSWYQQTPGQGLQFLFEYFSETQRNKGNFPGRFSGRQFSNSRSEMNVSTLELGDSALYLCASSKQGAGGEKLFFGSGTQLSVL.

Of note for this clone: The CDR3 goes on 3 residues after the read ends, and that part is filled in from the germline J gene. This chain links TRBV6-2 or TRBV6-3 with TRBJ1-1; D may be TRBD1 (5 bases). V lost 0 bases and J 4 bases, leaving 6 bases between the germline ends. The length of the CDR3 is 13 residues. Germline CDR1 MNHEY, CDR2 SVGEGT. The sequenced part of the CDR3 DNA is TGTGCCAGCAGTTACTCGAGGGGCACTGAA. Translation gives CASSYSRGTE. The CDR3 in its entirety is CASSYSRGTEAFF.

This clone came up a few times. Read sequence stops 3 residues before the CDR3 end, and the germline J gene provides the missing end. The V and J genes are TRBV6-2 or TRBV6-3 and TRBJ1-5; 8 bases line up with TRBD1. The CDR3 covers 14 residues. CDR1 and CDR2 from the germline V gene are MNHEY and SVGEGT. The CDR3 sequence is CASSYEDRVKPQHF. CDR3 DNA (partial): TGTGCCAGCAGTTACGAGGACAGGGTAAAACCC.

This clone is judged medium-sized. The read finishes 3 residues shy of the CDR3 end, and the germline J gene is used to complete it. The chain recombines TRBV30 with TRBJ1-1; D ambiguous. Per germline, CDR1 GTSNPN and CDR2 SVGIG (reference sequence). This CDR3 has 12 amino acids. The sequenced CDR3 bases are TGTGCCTGGGCCCTCGGGAGCGGTAAA. It is translated as CAWALGSGK. The whole CDR3 is CAWALGSGKAFF.

This clone was seen ten or more times. The CDR3 loop reads CASSWARLGGPTGELFF. The part of the CDR3 DNA that was read is TGTGCCAGCAGTTGGGCCAGGCTAGGGGGACCCACCGGGGAG. This chain links TRBV6-2 or TRBV6-3 with TRBJ2-2; a possible D gene is TRBD1 (6 bases). Read sequence stops 3 residues before the CDR3 end, and the germline J gene provides the missing end. V gave up 4 bases and J gave up 4 bases, with 19 bases separating them. The CDR3 totals 17 residues. The germline V gene encodes CDR1 MNHEY and CDR2 SVGEGT.

On this clone: The read comes to an end 3 residues before the CDR3 does, leaving the germline J gene to fill in the end. The chain links TRBV5-5 to TRBJ1-2, with D uncertain. CDR1 SGHKS and CDR2 YYEKEE come from the germline V gene (reference sequence). V was pared by 3 bases and J by 0 bases, with 12 bases between. The CDR3 sequence is 15 residues long. CDR3 DNA (partial): TGTGCCAGCAGCTCGTCCGCCTCAGCTAACTATGGC. Its translation: CASSSSASANYG. The CDR3 in its entirety is CASSSSASANYGYTF.

This clone has more than one count but fewer than ten. The read terminates 3 residues ahead of where the CDR3 ends, so the germline J gene completes it. The chain couples TRBV19 to TRBJ1-1; 9 bases line up with TRBD1. The CDR3 length is 17 residues. The V gene end was trimmed by 3 bases and the J gene end by 1 base; junction bases not matched to a gene: 9. From germline, CDR1 is LNHDA and CDR2 SQIVND (reference sequence). CDR3 protein: CASSMGAWGQGNTEAFF. Incomplete CDR3 DNA: TGTGCCAGTAGTATGGGGGCCTGGGGACAGGGGAACACTGAA. The full variable domain, its missing parts supplied by reference TRBV19 and TRBJ1-1, is DGGITQSPKYLFRKEGQNVTLSCEQNLNHDAMYWYRQDPGQGLRLIYYSQIVNDFQKGDIAEGYSVSREKKESFPLTVTSAQKNPTAFYLCASSMGAWGQGNTEAFFGQGTRLTVV.

This clone has a count of ten or more. The CDR3 loop reads CASSQDQGTVYEQYF. The DNA read from the CDR3 is TGTGCCAGCAGCCAAGATCAGGGAACAGTCTACGAG. The rearrangement uses TRBV4-2 and TRBJ2-7, with a tentative D call TRBD1 (5 bases). The read ends 3 residues shy of where the CDR3 ends; the end is completed using the germline J gene. Germline-derived CDR1 and CDR2 are LGHNA and YNFKEQ. The CDR3 is 15 residues long. V was pared by 0 bases and J by 3 bases, with 12 bases between.

This clone was seen a few times. The read ends 3 residues shy of where the CDR3 ends; the end is completed using the germline J gene. J is TRBJ1-5 and V is TRBV19, with 7 bases that match TRBD1. Trimming cost V 6 bases and J 0 bases; bases outside gene matches: 8. Germline V CDR1 and CDR2: LNHDA, SQIVND (reference sequence). CDR3 length: 16 residues. The sequenced part of the CDR3 DNA is TGTGCCAGTAGACCTACAGGGGCCCATAGCAATCAGCCC. This codes for CASRPTGAHSNQP. The full CDR3 sequence reads CASRPTGAHSNQPQHF. The full variable domain, its missing parts supplied by reference TRBV19 and TRBJ1-5, is DGGITQSPKYLFRKEGQNVTLSCEQNLNHDAMYWYRQDPGQGLRLIYYSQIVNDFQKGDIAEGYSVSREKKESFPLTVTSAQKNPTAFYLCASRPTGAHSNQPQHFGDGTRLSIL.

At least ten counts were recorded for this clone. The read ends 3 residues before the CDR3 terminus; that terminus is restored from the germline J gene. J is TRBJ2-7 and V is TRBV5-6, with D possibly being TRBD1 or TRBD2 (6 bases each). The V gene lost 5 bases and the J gene lost 3 bases, with 15 bases spanning the gap. The germline gives CDR1 SGHDT, CDR2 YYEEEE. The CDR3 runs 14 residues. CDR3 DNA (partial): TGTGCCAGCAGTCCCAACGGAGGGGGCTACGAG. It translates to CASSPNGGGYE. The CDR3 reads in full as CASSPNGGGYEQYF. Supplemented by reference TRBV5-6 and TRBJ2-7, the full variable domain reads DAGVTQSPTHLIKTRGQQVTLRCSPKSGHDTVSWYQQALGQGPQFIFQYYEEEERQRGNFPDRFSGHQFPNYSSELNVNALLLGDSALYLCASSPNGGGYEQYFGPGTRLTVT.

The CDR3 DNA, read in part, is TGTGCCATCAGTGACAGTAGCGGGGGGTCCAATGAG. This sequence encodes CAISDSSGGSNE. In full, the CDR3 is CAISDSSGGSNEQFF. The chain links TRBV10-3 to TRBJ2-1; 10 nucleotides align to TRBD2. With the read ending 3 residues before the CDR3 end, the germline J gene is used to fill in that end. Germline values: CDR1 ENHRY, CDR2 SYGVKD. Losses at the gene ends were 3 bases for V and 6 bases for J; bases not matched to a gene: 5. The CDR3 totals 15 residues.

This clone was detected a few times. The CDR3 end falls 3 residues outside the read, so it is completed with the germline J gene. V and J are TRBV2 and TRBJ1-2; TRBD1 aligns across 9 bases. With 1 base clipped from V and 4 bases from J, the junction kept 4 bases outside the gene matches. This CDR3 has 15 residues. CDR1 and CDR2 (germline): SNHLY, FYNNEI. Incomplete CDR3 DNA: TGTGCCAGCAGTGAAGACAGGGGGCAAGGCTATGGC. As protein: CASSEDRGQGYG. The whole CDR3 protein reads CASSEDRGQGYGYTF.

This clone has just a few counts. The CDR3 here is CASLLQGLNTEAFF. The CDR3 DNA, read in part, is TGTGCCAGCTTACTACAGGGGTTGAACACTGAA. The chain has TRBV18 and TRBJ1-1; TRBD1 matches at 7 bases. The read stops 3 residues short of the end of the CDR3; the missing end is completed from the germline J gene. V dropped 7 bases and J dropped 0; count of bases not matched to a gene: 5. The length of the CDR3 is 14 residues. Germline V lookup: CDR1 KGHSH, CDR2 LQKENI.

As to this clone: With the read ending 3 residues before the CDR3 end, the germline J gene is used to fill in that end. The chain links TRBV20-1 to TRBJ2-1; TRBD2 aligns across 11 bases. CDR3 length: 18 residues. The germline V gene encodes CDR1 DFQATT and CDR2 SNEGSKA (reference sequence). J gave up 0 bases and V 5 bases, and 12 bases lay outside the gene matches. The CDR3 DNA, read in part, is TGCAGTGCTCCAAGACTAGCGGGGCCAATCAGCTCCTACAATGAG. It codes for CSAPRLAGPISSYNE. The complete CDR3 protein is CSAPRLAGPISSYNEQFF.

Ten or more counts support this clone. The read gets to within 3 residues of the CDR3 end, and the germline J gene fills in the rest. This sequence joins TRBV4-1 and TRBJ1-4; D might be TRBD1 (6 bases). The CDR3 is made up of 14 amino acids. The germline gives CDR1 MGHRA, CDR2 YSYEKL. Trimming shortened V by 4 bases and J by 5 bases, and 11 bases separated the two germline ends. The part of the CDR3 DNA that was read is TGCGCCAGCAGCCCCTACGGACAGAATGAAAAA. It specifies CASSPYGQNEK. The whole CDR3 region reads CASSPYGQNEKLFF.